These T cell receptor beta chains were read from a single sample in a study of blood T cell repertoires in COVID-19. Some clones are missing from TCRdb's copy, which holds only in-frame ones; the method was immunoSEQ multiplex PCR. The sample has a few hundred thousand clones; approximately 86% are singletons. Sequenced: peripheral blood. Receptors were obtained from a woman aged 60-75 years with COVID-19, enrolled during active disease. Each CDR3 is given with its conserved first and last residue. D genes are given only for firm matches. Not all rows give a size; the values are once, few, many and, for expanded clones, a class.

V gene,D gene,CDR3 length,J gene,clone size,CDR3 protein,CDR3 DNA
TRBV18,TRBD1,14,TRBJ1-5,.,CASSPAGGHQPQHF,TGTGCCAGCTCACCAGCAGGGGGGCATCAGCCCCAGCATTTT
TRBV29-1,TRBD2,14,TRBJ2-3,.,CSVTLAGGTDTQYF,TGCAGCGTGACGCTAGCGGGGGGCACAGATACGCAGTATTTT
TRBV6-2/TRBV6-3,.,15,TRBJ2-1,once,CASSYGGGQGGEQFF,TGTGCCAGCAGTTACGGCGGGGGCCAGGGTGGTGAGCAGTTCTTC
TRBV7-2,TRBD2,16,TRBJ2-1,.,CASSLIGTSGYNEQFF,TGTGCCAGCAGCCTCATCGGGACTAGCGGCTACAATGAGCAGTTCTTC
TRBV18,.,13,TRBJ1-1,once,CASFPRTGGEAFF,TGTGCCAGCTTCCCCAGGACGGGAGGGGAAGCTTTCTTT
TRBV19,.,14,TRBJ2-1,many,CASSPGPSGFEQFF,TGTGCCAGTAGCCCGGGTCCCTCTGGGTTCGAGCAGTTCTTC
TRBV5-1,.,15,TRBJ1-2,few,CASSLALFSDYGYTF,TGCGCCAGCAGCTTGGCCCTTTTCTCCGACTATGGCTACACCTTC
TRBV14,TRBD1,15,TRBJ2-5,.,CASSPWTGGKKTQYF,TGTGCCAGCAGCCCCTGGACAGGGGGCAAAAAGACCCAGTACTTC
TRBV19,TRBD1,14,TRBJ2-7,.,CASSIGTGLYEQYF,TGTGCCAGTAGTATAGGGACAGGGCTATACGAGCAGTACTTC
TRBV13,TRBD2,16,TRBJ2-3,.,CASSPNSGGVTDTQYF,TGTGCCAGCAGCCCTAATAGCGGGGGAGTGACAGATACGCAGTATTTT
TRBV5-1,TRBD1,15,TRBJ1-6,many,CASSEGQGANSPLHF,TGCGCCAGCAGCGAGGGACAGGGAGCCAATTCACCCCTCCACTTT
TRBV7-9,.,15,TRBJ1-2,once,CASSLDTGGGYGYTF,TGTGCCAGCAGCTTAGATACGGGGGGCGGCTATGGCTACACCTTC
TRBV19,TRBD2,13,TRBJ2-3,.,CASSMGLADTQYF,TGTGCCAGTAGTATGGGACTAGCAGATACGCAGTATTTT
TRBV11-2,.,15,TRBJ1-4,.,CASSFGRTTNEKLFF,TGTGCCAGCAGCTTCGGTCGCACAACTAATGAAAAACTGTTTTTT
TRBV9,.,15,TRBJ1-4,.,CASSVTGQLREKLFF,TGTGCCAGCAGCGTAACCGGACAGCTCCGAGAAAAACTGTTTTTT
TRBV9,.,14,TRBJ2-2,.,CASSVLSGTGELFF,TGTGCCAGCAGCGTACTATCAGGCACCGGGGAGCTGTTTTTT
TRBV6-5,TRBD1,15,TRBJ2-1,.,CASSQGGQGSNEQFF,TGTGCCAGCAGCCAAGGGGGACAGGGGAGTAATGAGCAGTTCTTC
TRBV12-3/TRBV12-4,.,13,TRBJ1-1,.,CASSQQVNTEAFF,TGTGCCAGCAGCCAACAGGTGAACACTGAAGCTTTCTTT
TRBV30,TRBD1,12,TRBJ1-2,.,CAWTSQGGGYTF,TGTGCCTGGACATCTCAGGGGGGCGGCTACACCTTC
TRBV12-3/TRBV12-4,.,12,TRBJ2-7,.,CASSSHSYEQYF,TGTGCCAGCAGTTCCCATTCCTACGAGCAGTACTTC
TRBV6-5,TRBD2,14,TRBJ2-3,.,CASSYSPSGGTQYF,TGTGCCAGCAGTTACTCGCCTAGCGGGGGTACGCAGTATTTT
TRBV27,TRBD1,14,TRBJ2-3,.,CASSSGTGVDTQYF,TGTGCCAGCTCTTCCGGGACAGGAGTAGATACGCAGTATTTT
TRBV28,TRBD1,15,TRBJ1-6,once,CASSRVDRGNSPLHF,TGTGCCAGCAGTCGTGTGGACAGGGGTAATTCACCCCTCCACTTT
TRBV7-2,TRBD2,14,TRBJ2-3,once,CASSFGGVTDTQYF,TGTGCCAGCAGCTTTGGGGGGGTCACAGATACGCAGTATTTT
TRBV7-2,.,13,TRBJ1-1,.,CASSSGQNTEAFF,TGTGCCAGCAGCTCAGGACAGAACACTGAAGCTTTCTTT
TRBV29-1,.,11,TRBJ1-1,.,CSVAGLNEAFF,TGCAGCGTTGCCGGTCTTAACGAAGCTTTCTTT
TRBV10-3,TRBD1,14,TRBJ1-5,.,CAISDDRVEQPQHF,TGTGCCATCAGTGATGACAGGGTGGAACAGCCCCAGCATTTT
TRBV5-4,TRBD2,19,TRBJ2-2,.,CASSTSPPSGGANTGELFF,TGTGCCAGCAGCACCTCTCCCCCCAGCGGGGGGGCAAACACCGGGGAGCTGTTTTTT